This T cell receptor beta chain is from a study of T cells in Graves' hyperthyroidism and ophthalmopathy. Amplification targeted TCR beta CDR3 regions from RNA transcripts. Initially, a first-round RT-PCR of the TCR CDR3 employed the HTBI primer set. In TCRdb, the multiplex PCR reads were re-called with MiXCR into one record per CDR3 protein. This sample yields 550,000 to 600,000 distinct CDR3 sequences, of which about 43% are seen a single time; roughly 19% belongs to the top ten. This CDR3 region has 14 residues. Looked up from germline, CDR1 is DFQATT and CDR2 is SNEGSKA (reference sequence). Trimming took 6 bases from V and 4 from J; bases not matched to a gene: 5. Turning to this clonotype: The antigen remains undetermined.

Exclusions: uncontrolled infection, other autoimmune disease, pregnancy, lactation. Findings of the study overall: Most thyroid-expanded clonotypes above 0.001 were also found in blood. For ophthalmopathy, model prediction preceded onset by a median 6.5 months. A model built on 13 V-J features separated ophthalmopathy from stable hyperthyroidism.

The J gene is TRBJ2-5, the V gene TRBV20-1; 13 nucleotides line up with TRBD2. What was sequenced was peripheral blood or thyroid tissue (not recorded which). The receptor comes from an adult woman with Graves' disease, either hyperthyroidism or ophthalmopathy (not recorded which). CDR3 residues: CSAAGTSGTETQYF. The DNA of the CDR3 is TGCAGTGCGGCCGGGACTAGCGGGACAGAGACCCAGTACTTC.